One and the same sample provided the 10 T cell receptor beta chains below, sequenced in a study of human T cells and chemical hapten exposure. TCRdb called the RACE reads again in MiXCR, with one record for every CDR3 protein. The sample yields about 82,000 distinct CDR3 sequences, approximately 10% seen once. The time point was: patch test 3, about 24 weeks after DPC sensitization. The treatment was: therapeutic diphenylcyclopropenone sensitization with weekly scalp DPC. The starting material was whole blood, obtained in connection with sensitization to the hapten diphenylcyclopropenone (DPC). The receptor set was obtained from a woman aged 45-60 years with alopecia areata. Some clones in this sample may be carry-over from other donors' samples.

J is TRBJ2-3 and V is TRBV14, with 7 bases matching TRBD2. CDR1 is SGHDN, CDR2 FVKESK, per germline. This CDR3 region has 19 residues. Germline trimming cut 2 bases from V and 2 bases from J; bases unmatched to any gene: 16. The CDR3 loop reads CASSQSGEGPFWFTDTQYF. As DNA, the CDR3 is TGTGCCAGCAGCCAAAGTGGGGAGGGCCCCTTTTGGTTCACAGATACGCAGTATTTT. Based on the CDR3 plus reference TRBV14 and TRBJ2-3, the full variable domain is EAGVTQFPSHSVIEKGQTVTLRCDPISGHDNLYWYRRVMGKEIKFLLHFVKESKQDESGMPNNRFLAERTGGTYSTLKVQPAELEDSGVYFCASSQSGEGPFWFTDTQYFGPGTRLTVL.

This clonotype was counted ten times or more. The chain recombines TRBV20-1 with TRBJ2-7, with TRBD1 matching over 7 bases. V was clipped by 0 bases and J by 3 bases; unmatched bases: 5. Germline-derived CDR1 and CDR2 are DFQATT and SNEGSKA (reference sequence). This CDR3 comprises 14 residues. This chain's CDR3 is CSARDPGQSYEQYF. The CDR3 bases are TGCAGTGCTAGAGATCCGGGACAGAGCTACGAGCAGTACTTC.

Notes on this clonotype: The junction departs from the called germline gene at one end, perhaps through a read error. The rearrangement joins TRBV6-5 to TRBJ2-1, with 13 positions matching TRBD2. Germline CDR1 is MNHEY and CDR2 is SVGAGI. This CDR3 comprises 17 residues. The CDR3 nucleotides are TGTGCCAGCAGTTTCTTGATGACTAGCGGGAGGATGGATGAGCAGTTGTTC. It codes for CASSFLMTSGRMDEQLF.

This clonotype was picked up many times. The rearrangement joins TRBV7-9 to TRBJ2-7; 7 positions agree with TRBD2. The germline V gene has CDR1 SEHNR and CDR2 FQNEAQ (reference sequence). V shed 5 bases, J shed 6 bases, and the junction held 10 bases outside the gene matches. This CDR3 comprises 14 residues. The DNA of the CDR3 is TGTGCCAGCAGCCCTCTGCGGGAGAGCGCCGAGCAGTACTTC. Its translation is CASSPLRESAEQYF.

V is TRBV7-2 and J is TRBJ2-2; no reliable D call. Trimming took off 8 bases at V and 0 bases at J, with 7 bases between the two ends. Germline-derived CDR1 and CDR2 are SGHTA and FQGNSA. CDR3 length equals 13 residues. Written as DNA, the CDR3 is TGTGCCAGCGGCAGACCGAACACCGGGGAGCTGTTTTTT. This codes for CASGRPNTGELFF.

CDR3 sequence (DNA): TGTGCCAGCAGTCAGCACCGGAACACCGGGGAGCTGTTTTTT. Amino acid sequence: CASSQHRNTGELFF. J is TRBJ2-2 and V is TRBV28; D gene unclear. The CDR3 sequence is 14 residues long. Germline-derived CDR1 and CDR2 are MDHEN and SYDVKM. V lost 5 bases, J lost 1 base, and 8 bases lay in between.

This clonotype appeared many times. This chain links TRBV18 with TRBJ1-1; D might be TRBD1 (5 bases). The CDR3 is made up of 17 amino acids. The ends were cut back, 6 bases at V and 0 bases at J, with 20 bases in the middle. CDR1 and CDR2 from the germline V gene are KGHSH and LQKENI. The CDR3 loop is CASSPSGTGPMNTEAFF. CDR3 DNA: TGTGCCAGCTCTCCTTCCGGGACGGGTCCTATGAACACTGAAGCTTTCTTT.

At least ten counts were recorded for this clonotype. The V call is TRBV9, the J call TRBJ2-2; D tentatively reads TRBD1 or TRBD2 (5 bases each). Trimming shortened V by 3 bases and J by 7 bases, and 16 bases separated the two germline ends. This CDR3 has 15 residues. CDR1 is SGDLS and CDR2 is YYNGEE in the germline V gene. The CDR3 loop reads CASSERGGQFGELFF. The CDR3 nucleotides read TGTGCCAGCAGCGAGAGGGGCGGGCAGTTCGGGGAGCTGTTTTTT.

In its sample, this clonotype was seen many times. J is TRBJ1-1 and V is TRBV2; TRBD1 matches 12 bases. Germline loops: CDR1 SNHLY, CDR2 FYNNEI. This CDR3 is built from 14 residues. With 6 bases clipped from V and 7 bases from J, the junction kept 6 bases outside the gene matches. CDR3 DNA sequence: TGTGCCAGCAGGGGGGACAGGGGGCACGGTGAAGCTTTCTTT. Its translation is CASRGDRGHGEAFF.

In the case of this clonotype: It may be a read error: a sequence one base away is much more abundant. This rearrangement joins TRBV20-1 to TRBJ2-3; 9 bases agree with TRBD2. The germline gives CDR1 DFQATT, CDR2 SNEGSKA (reference sequence). There are 16 residues in the CDR3. J lost 3 bases, V lost 1 base, and 8 bases had no gene match. DNA of the CDR3: TGCAGTGCTAGAGTCCCTAGCGGGATCACGACAGATACGCAGTATTTT. Protein: CSARVPSGITTDTQYF.